This paragraph covers one T cell receptor beta chain sequence. V lost 5 bases, J lost 8 bases, and 11 bases stayed unmatched. This CDR3 is 16 amino acids long. CDR1 is SEHNR and CDR2 is FQNEAQ in the germline V gene (reference sequence). Some clones are missing from TCRdb's copy, which holds only in-frame ones; the method was immunoSEQ multiplex PCR. The sample shows 210,000 or so clones, 91% of them seen only once. The data are from a study of control samples from healthy donors and cancer patients. The clonotype originates from a man between 25 and 39 years old in good health. The chain joins TRBV7-9 to TRBJ1-6, with 8 bases lining up with TRBD1. Sequenced input: blood. In DNA form, the CDR3 reads TGTGCCAGCAGCGGCCTCCAGGGGGCGCGTTATTCACCCCTCCACTTT. It codes for CASSGLQGARYSPLHF.